This T cell receptor beta chain was sequenced in a study of CD8 T cells in Susac syndrome (dated by TCRdb to 2018 to 2020). Concerning the study at large: Repertoire sequencing was used to test whether CD8+ T cell activation and differentiation in Susac syndrome was antigen driven.

What the research found in general, with its limitations: The number of individuals in the TCR sequencing and HLA analysis was recognized as being relatively small.

RNA was extracted with the RNeasy kit and about 0.5 to 1 ug was reverse transcribed using random hexamers. The immunoSEQ multiplex PCR assay, covering 54 Vbeta and 13 Jbeta segments, was used to amplify TCR beta CDR3 regions. Bias from PCR amplification was corrected by using a synthetic template baseline for primer optimization and for computational correction. In the authors' own workflow: Only productive sequences were kept, with reads annotated to V, D and J genes according to IMGT and analyzed in immunoSEQ Analyzer. Clonality was calculated as one minus the Shannon entropy normalized by log2 of the number of productive unique sequences. Public and private clones were assessed among the 100 most prevalent clones of each patient and control. Clones were defined as Susac-specific if absent from the healthy and MS cohorts, from under 1,200 published viral clones and from other ImmuneACCESS disease sequences. TCRdb reprocessing: public reads trimmed at Q25 with fastp, clones called with MiXCR, in-frame beta chains kept. A single entry per CDR3 protein holds the most common genes and DNA from its merged rows. These V and J calls originate from TCRdb's pipeline instead of the authors' own analysis. The sample records 300,000 or so distinct CDR3 sequences, under 95% of which are singletons. Together, the top ten hold less than 0.08% of the sample.

On this clonotype itself: What this receptor recognizes is not known. No base quality information exists; no much larger clone differs at one position.

A distance of 8 bases separates the germline ends of V and J, which lose 4 bases and 1 base respectively. Via the germline V gene, CDR1 is SGHDT and CDR2 YYEEEE. The cysteine opens and the phenylalanine closes a CDR3 of 13 amino acids. The sequence is cut down to CDR3 DNA, 39 bases in frame from base 1. High-throughput TCR beta sequencing profiled peripheral blood CD8+ and CD4+ T cells from healthy donors, Susac syndrome patients and multiple sclerosis patients. Treatment-naive patients with stable or active relapsing-remitting disease fulfilling revised McDonald criteria were used as multiple sclerosis controls. Bulk CD8+ and CD4+ T cells were purified by magnetic negative isolation, whereas CD8+ TEMRA cells were enriched by FACS. Blood was collected in EDTA tubes and processed within 24 hours, with PBMCs isolated through density gradient centrifugation. PBMCs intended for TCR sequencing were frozen in liquid nitrogen and were later thawed in a 37 degrees C water bath. A purity of at least 90% was achieved for sorted or isolated CD4+, CD8+ and CD8+ TEMRA cells.

The sequence was obtained from a human donor with multiple sclerosis. The sequence joins TRBV5-6 to TRBJ1-1; no D gene is confidently identified. Sequenced: CD4+ T cells from PBMCs. CDR3 loop: CASSPMTNTEAFF. The nucleotides read TGTGCCAGCAGCCCCATGACGAACACTGAAGCTTTCTTT. Full variable domain (CDR3 extended with the reference TRBV5-6 and TRBJ1-1 proteins): DAGVTQSPTHLIKTRGQQVTLRCSPKSGHDTVSWYQQALGQGPQFIFQYYEEEERQRGNFPDRFSGHQFPNYSSELNVNALLLGDSALYLCASSPMTNTEAFFGQGTRLTVV.